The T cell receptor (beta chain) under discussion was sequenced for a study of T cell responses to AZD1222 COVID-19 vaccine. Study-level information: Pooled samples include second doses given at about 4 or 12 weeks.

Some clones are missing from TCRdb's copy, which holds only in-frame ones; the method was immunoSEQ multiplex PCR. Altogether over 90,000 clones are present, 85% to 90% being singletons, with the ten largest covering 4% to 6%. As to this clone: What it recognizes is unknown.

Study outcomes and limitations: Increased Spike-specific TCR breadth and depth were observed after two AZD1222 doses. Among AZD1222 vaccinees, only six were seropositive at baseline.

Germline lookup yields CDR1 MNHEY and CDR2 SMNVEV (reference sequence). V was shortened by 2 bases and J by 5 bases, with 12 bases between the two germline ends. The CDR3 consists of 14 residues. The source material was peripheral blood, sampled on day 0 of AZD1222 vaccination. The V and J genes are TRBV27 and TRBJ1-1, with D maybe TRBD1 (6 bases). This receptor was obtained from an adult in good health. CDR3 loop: CASSLARGGTEAFF. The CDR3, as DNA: TGTGCCAGCAGTTTAGCAAGAGGGGGGACTGAAGCTTTCTTT.